The 9 T cell receptor beta chains below come from one sample, sequenced in a study of CD8 T cells in Susac syndrome. Random-hexamer reverse transcription was applied to about 0.45 to 1 ug RNA. MiXCR, applied by TCRdb to the immunoSEQ multiplex PCR reads, yields one record per CDR3 protein. Of roughly 150,000 distinct CDR3 sequences listed, approximately 94% are singletons. What was sequenced was CD4+ T cells from PBMCs. The receptors were gathered from a human donor with multiple sclerosis.

The chain combines TRBV6-6 with TRBJ2-3; D gene ambiguous. This CDR3 is 14 amino acids long. Trimming took 7 bases from V and 0 from J, leaving 11 bases between them. Germline CDR1 reads MNHNY; CDR2 reads SVGAGI (reference sequence). This CDR3 reads CASKNDKSTDTQYF. The CDR3 nucleotides are TGTGCCAGCAAGAACGACAAAAGCACAGATACGCAGTATTTT.

V usage is TRBV5-1 and J usage is TRBJ2-6, with D maybe TRBD1 (6 bases). Looked up from germline, CDR1 is SGHRS and CDR2 is YFSETQ. Trimming stripped 4 bases from V and 1 base from J, with 12 bases between. This CDR3 has 16 amino acids. CDR3 sequence: CASSVPTGSGANVLTF. The CDR3 DNA reads TGCGCCAGCAGCGTCCCTACAGGGTCTGGGGCCAACGTCCTGACTTTC.

The chain couples TRBV4-1 to TRBJ1-1; weak D call: TRBD1 (5 bases). V lost 2 bases and J lost 4, with 17 bases in between. Germline loops: CDR1 MGHRA, CDR2 YSYEKL. CDR3 length: 16 amino acids. In nucleotides, the CDR3 is TGCGCCAGCAGCCAACTACCTGGGGGTAGGGGCACTGAAGCTTTCTTT. It is translated as CASSQLPGGRGTEAFF.

This rearrangement joins TRBV7-2 to TRBJ1-2, with D possibly being TRBD1 (5 bases). The CDR3 is 15 residues long. Germline assignment: CDR1 SGHTA and CDR2 FQGNSA. The germline V and J ends were trimmed by 4 bases and 4 bases, with 16 bases remaining between them. The CDR3 region has the DNA TGTGCCAGCAGCTGGGGGGACCCTTCCCCCTATGGCTACACCTTC. Its translation: CASSWGDPSPYGYTF.

This chain joins TRBV7-9 and TRBJ1-1, with D unclear. V lost 7 bases and J 7 bases, leaving 13 bases between the germline ends. The CDR3 spans 12 residues. Germline CDR1 SEHNR, CDR2 FQNEAQ (reference sequence). This CDR3 reads CASTRRGSEAFF. CDR3 sequence (DNA): TGTGCCAGCACCCGAAGAGGGAGTGAAGCTTTCTTT.

V gene TRBV19 combines with J gene TRBJ2-3; TRBD2 might be the D (5 bases). The CDR3 is 13 amino acids. The germline gives CDR1 LNHDA, CDR2 SQIVND (reference sequence). V was trimmed by 10 bases and J by 2 bases, leaving 13 bases between them. The CDR3 DNA follows: TGTGCCACCCACACCGGGGACACAGATACGCAGTATTTT. This encodes CATHTGDTDTQYF.

The V and J genes are TRBV20-1 and TRBJ1-1, with D perhaps matching TRBD1 (6 bases). Germline V gives CDR1 DFQATT, CDR2 SNEGSKA (reference sequence). V was trimmed by 4 bases and J by 2 bases, leaving 14 bases between them. This CDR3 spans 14 amino acids. DNA of the CDR3: TGCAGTGCTACCTACCCCAGGGGAAACACTGAAGCTTTCTTT. Protein sequence: CSATYPRGNTEAFF.

There are a few counts of this clonotype. The chain couples TRBV19 to TRBJ1-1, with TRBD1 identical over 7 bases. V gave up 1 base and J gave up 4 bases; unmatched junction bases: 0. Germline CDR1 reads LNHDA; CDR2 reads SQIVND (reference sequence). CDR3 length: 13 residues. The CDR3 bases are TGTGCCAGTAGTATAGGACAGGGCACTGAAGCTTTCTTT. This translates into CASSIGQGTEAFF.

This rearrangement joins TRBV30 to TRBJ2-5, with 10 bases matching TRBD2. The CDR3 consists of 14 residues. The V segment lost 3 bases and the J segment 5 bases; nucleotides outside the gene matches: 6. Per the germline V gene, CDR1 is GTSNPN and CDR2 is SVGIG (reference sequence). In DNA, the CDR3 is TGTGCCTGGAGGCTAGCGGGAGTCAAGGAGACCCAGTACTTC. As protein: CAWRLAGVKETQYF.